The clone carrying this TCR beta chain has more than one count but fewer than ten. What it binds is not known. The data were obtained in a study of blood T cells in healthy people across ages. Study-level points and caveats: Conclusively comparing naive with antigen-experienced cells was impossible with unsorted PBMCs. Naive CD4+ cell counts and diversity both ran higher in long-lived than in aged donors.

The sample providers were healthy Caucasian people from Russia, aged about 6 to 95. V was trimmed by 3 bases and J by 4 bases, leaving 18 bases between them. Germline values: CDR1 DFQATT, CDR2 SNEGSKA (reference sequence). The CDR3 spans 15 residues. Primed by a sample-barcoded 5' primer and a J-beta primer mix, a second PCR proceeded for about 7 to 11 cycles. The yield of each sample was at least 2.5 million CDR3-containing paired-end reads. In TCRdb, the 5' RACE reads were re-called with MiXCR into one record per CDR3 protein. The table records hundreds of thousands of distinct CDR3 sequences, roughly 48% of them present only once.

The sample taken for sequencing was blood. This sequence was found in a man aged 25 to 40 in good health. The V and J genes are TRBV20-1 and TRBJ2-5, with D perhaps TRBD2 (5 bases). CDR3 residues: CSARGLDRGRETQYF. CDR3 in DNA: TGCAGTGCTAGGGGCTTGGACCGGGGAAGAGAGACCCAGTACTTC.